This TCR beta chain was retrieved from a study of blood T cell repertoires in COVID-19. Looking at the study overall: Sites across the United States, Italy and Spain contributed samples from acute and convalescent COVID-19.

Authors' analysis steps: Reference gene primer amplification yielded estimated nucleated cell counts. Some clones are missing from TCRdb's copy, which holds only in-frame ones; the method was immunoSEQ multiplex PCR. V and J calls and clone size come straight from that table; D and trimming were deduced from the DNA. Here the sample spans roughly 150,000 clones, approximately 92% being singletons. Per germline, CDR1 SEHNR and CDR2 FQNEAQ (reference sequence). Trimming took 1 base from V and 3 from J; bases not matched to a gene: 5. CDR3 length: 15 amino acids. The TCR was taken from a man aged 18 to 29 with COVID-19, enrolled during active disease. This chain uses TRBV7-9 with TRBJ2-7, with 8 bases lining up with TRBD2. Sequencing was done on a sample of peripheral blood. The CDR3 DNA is TGTGCCAGCAGCTTAGAAGGGAGCGGGAGCTACGAGCAGTACTTC. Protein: CASSLEGSGSYEQYF. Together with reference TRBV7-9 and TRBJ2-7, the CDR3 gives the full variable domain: DTGVSQNPRHKITKRGQNVTFRCDPISEHNRLYWYRQTLGQGPEFLTYFQNEAQLEKSRLLSDRFSAERPKGSFSTLEIQRTEQGDSAMYLCASSLEGSGSYEQYFGPGTRLTVT.